A selection of T cell receptor beta chains follows, all from one sample in a study of neoadjuvant anti-PD-1 for oral cavity cancer. Some clones are missing from TCRdb's copy, which holds only in-frame ones; the method was immunoSEQ multiplex PCR. Of 13,000 to 15,000 clones in the sample, roughly three quarters are singletons; the top ten hold 2% to 2.5%. Here the sequenced sample was PBMCs, taken after nivolumab (anti-PD-1) treatment. The receptors originated from a person aged 40 to 85 with oral cavity squamous cell carcinoma. The CDR3 runs from the conserved cysteine through the conserved F or W. D genes are given only for firm matches. Rows may omit the clone size; those that give it use once, few, many or a size class.

j_gene	v_gene	len	abundance	d_gene	CDR3nt	CDR3aa
TRBJ1-4	TRBV14	16	few	-	TGTGCCAGCAGCGCCAAAGAGGCAGGGACTAATGAAAAACTGTTTTTT	CASSAKEAGTNEKLFF
TRBJ1-1	TRBV9	19	once	TRBD1	TGTGCCAGCAGCACCCAAGCGACAGGGGGCCCTTGGCGGAGGACTGAAGCTTTCTTT	CASSTQATGGPWRRTEAFF
TRBJ2-1	TRBV30	13	-	-	TGTGCCTGGAGTCACAATTCTAGGTCTGGAGGTTTCTTC	CAWSHNSRSGGFF
TRBJ2-7	TRBV2	11	-	TRBD2	TGTGCCAGCAAGCGGGACGGCGAGCAGTACTTC	CASKRDGEQYF
TRBJ1-5	TRBV14	15	few	TRBD1	TGTGCCAGCAGCCCCCCCGGGACAGTCAATCAGCCCCAGCATTTT	CASSPPGTVNQPQHF
TRBJ1-1	TRBV7-3	15	few	TRBD1	TGTGCCAGCAGCCCTCAAGGGGGACAGGGTACTGAAGCTTTCTTT	CASSPQGGQGTEAFF
TRBJ1-1	TRBV18	17	-	TRBD1	TGTGCCAGCTCACTATCTCTTGGACAGGGGGCGGACACTGAAGCTTTCTTT	CASSLSLGQGADTEAFF
TRBJ1-1	TRBV5-3	15	-	-	TGTGCCAGAAGCTCTACAGAGGTGTGGAAAACTGAAGCTTTCTTT	CARSSTEVWKTEAFF
TRBJ2-1	TRBV7-9	12	-	-	TGTGCCAGCAGTCAACAGCTAGCTGAGCAGTTCTTC	CASSQQLAEQFF
TRBJ2-7	TRBV7-2	15	-	-	TGTGCCAGCAGCTTCGATTGGACCAAGACCTACGAGCAGTACTTC	CASSFDWTKTYEQYF
TRBJ2-1	TRBV2	14	-	TRBD2	TGTGCCAGCAGGGGGACTAGCGGGAGAAATGAGCAGTTCTTC	CASRGTSGRNEQFF
TRBJ1-2	TRBV5-5	13	-	-	TGTGCCAGCAGCACCTCAGGGAACTATGGCTACACCTTC	CASSTSGNYGYTF
TRBJ1-1	TRBV7-8	14	-	-	TGTGCCAGCAGGGCAGGGCGCCTTAGCGCTGAAGCTTTCTTT	CASRAGRLSAEAFF
TRBJ1-5	TRBV28	14	-	-	TGTGCCAGCGTTGGGGTAGTCAGCAATCAGCCCCAGCATTTT	CASVGVVSNQPQHF
TRBJ1-2	TRBV5-1	15	-	TRBD1	TGCGCCAGCAGCTTGGTTTCCGACAGGGAGAATGGCTACACCTTC	CASSLVSDRENGYTF
TRBJ2-5	TRBV7-3	15	-	TRBD1	TGTGCCAGCAGCTTAAGGCAGGGGGCCGGAGAGACCCAGTACTTC	CASSLRQGAGETQYF
TRBJ2-1	TRBV6-4	14	-	TRBD2	TGTGCCAGCAGCCGCGGGGGATCCTACAATGAGCAGTTCTTC	CASSRGGSYNEQFF
TRBJ1-5	TRBV27	16	few	-	TGTGCCAGCAGCCAGATTGGCAGGTTTGGCAATCAGCCCCAGCATTTT	CASSQIGRFGNQPQHF
TRBJ2-5	TRBV4-1	15	-	TRBD2	TGCGCCAGCAGCCAAGGACTAGCGGAACAAGAGACCCAGTACTTC	CASSQGLAEQETQYF
TRBJ1-2	TRBV7-9	14	-	-	TGTGCCAGCAGCTTAGACGACGGGGCGGGCGGCTACACCTTC	CASSLDDGAGGYTF
TRBJ2-7	TRBV19	13	-	-	TGTGCCAGTAGTGACTCCGGGACGCCGGGGGCCTACTTC	CASSDSGTPGAYF
TRBJ1-5	TRBV5-1	14	-	-	TGCGCCAGCAGCTTGGGTGGACGTAATCAGCCCCAGCATTTT	CASSLGGRNQPQHF
TRBJ1-2	TRBV14	14	once	TRBD1	TGTGCCAGCAGCAAATGGGACAGGGCGGGCGGCTACACCTTC	CASSKWDRAGGYTF